This T cell receptor (beta chain) originates from a study of shared clonotypes between healthy human individuals. The V end was cut by 3 bases, the J end by 2 bases, with 16 bases between. The CDR3 is made up of 17 amino acids. Per germline, CDR1 SNHLY and CDR2 FYNNEI. Sequencing used immunoSEQ multiplex PCR; TCRdb keeps in-frame clones, though not all of them. The sample yields about 1.5 million clones, roughly 96% seen once. Material: naive CD4+ T cells sorted from blood. As to subset: CD45RA+ positively selected. The chain couples TRBV2 to TRBJ2-2; either TRBD1 or TRBD2 may supply D (5 bases each). The sequence came from a young man in good health. The CDR3 region is CASSETVTRGNTGELFF. The CDR3 DNA reads as TGTGCCAGCAGTGAGACTGTCACTAGGGGAAACACCGGGGAGCTGTTTTTT.